Following are 12 T cell receptor beta chains from one sample sequenced in a study of technical replicates of blood from a few donors. The repertoire was sequenced with immunoSEQ multiplex PCR; TCRdb's copy has only in-frame clones and lacks some. Here the sample spans about 70,000 clones, about 90% being singletons. Specimen: T cells isolated from PBMCs. These receptors all come from a human donor in good health.

The chain couples TRBV9 to TRBJ2-7; D is ambiguous. Trimming shortened V by 0 bases and J by 0 bases, and 10 bases separated the two germline ends. Germline assignment: CDR1 SGDLS and CDR2 YYNGEE. The CDR3 runs 15 residues. The CDR3 loop reads CASSVDGWSSYEQYF. The CDR3 region has the DNA TGTGCCAGCAGCGTAGACGGGTGGAGCTCCTACGAGCAGTACTTC.

CDR3: CASSFTGSYEQYF. The CDR3 region has the DNA TGTGCCAGCAGCTTTACAGGGTCCTACGAGCAGTACTTC. The chain is built from TRBV11-2 and TRBJ2-7; a possible D gene is TRBD1 (6 bases). The CDR3 contains 13 residues. The V end lost 3 bases, the J end lost 1 base, and 7 bases lay between the germline ends. CDR1 SGHAT and CDR2 FQNNGV come from the germline V gene.

This clone was counted a single time. V usage is TRBV6-6 and J usage is TRBJ2-1; 10 nucleotides align to TRBD2. Germline values: CDR1 MNHNY, CDR2 SVGAGI (reference sequence). The J segment lost 2 bases and the V segment lost 6 bases, leaving 4 bases of the junction unmatched. The CDR3 consists of 15 residues. CDR3 nucleotides: TGTGCCAGCAGCCCGAGCGGGAGGGCCTACAATGAGCAGTTCTTC. It encodes CASSPSGRAYNEQFF.

This chain uses TRBV30 with TRBJ1-2; TRBD1 is a possible D gene (6 bases). Between the trimmed V and J ends, which lost 8 bases and 0 bases, there was a span of 16 bases. The CDR3 is 14 residues long. CDR1 and CDR2 (germline): GTSNPN, SVGIG (reference sequence). The DNA for the CDR3 is TGTGCCGGCCAACAGGGACTACCTAACTATGGCTACACCTTC. Its protein product is CAGQQGLPNYGYTF.

The J gene is TRBJ2-7, the V gene TRBV21-1; the DNA was not compared with TRBD2, the D call given in the table. TRBV21-1 corresponds to a pseudogene. CDR3 length equals 17 residues. The CDR3 DNA is TGTGCCAGCAGCAGGAGTAGCGGCCCTTTGAAAGCCTACGAGCAGTACTTC. This sequence encodes CASSRSSGPLKAYEQYF.

V usage is TRBV10-3 and J usage is TRBJ2-3, with 8 bases identical to TRBD2. Germline-derived CDR1 and CDR2 are ENHRY and SYGVKD. CDR3 size: 15 residues. V gave up 2 bases and J gave up 5 bases; unmatched junction bases: 6. This CDR3 is CAISEPGLGLDTQYF. The CDR3 DNA sequence: TGTGCCATCAGTGAGCCGGGACTAGGATTAGATACGCAGTATTTT.

The chain recombines TRBV2 with TRBJ2-3, with a weak D call TRBD2 (5 bases). The V gene's germline CDR1 is SNHLY and CDR2 FYNNEI. The CDR3 is 15 amino acids. V was shortened by 4 bases and J by 4 bases, with 15 bases between the two germline ends. The CDR3 DNA is TGTGCCAGCAGTGGCTTCCGCGAGGGCTCAGATACGCAGTATTTT. Its protein product is CASSGFREGSDTQYF.

This chain connects TRBV5-4 to TRBJ1-2, with D possibly being TRBD1 (5 bases). This CDR3 comprises 15 residues. The germline V and J ends were trimmed by 5 bases and 0 bases, with 14 bases remaining between them. CDR1 and CDR2 (germline): SGHNT, YYREEE (reference sequence). The CDR3 bases are TGTGCCAGCAGGGAGGGGTCGATTGCTAACTATGGCTACACCTTC. Amino acids: CASREGSIANYGYTF.

This chain joins TRBV7-9 and TRBJ1-4; 7 nucleotides align to TRBD1. V was pared by 1 base and J by 3 bases, with 5 bases of the junction left unmatched. The CDR3 contains 16 residues. From germline, CDR1 is SEHNR and CDR2 FQNEAQ (reference sequence). As DNA, the CDR3 is TGTGCCAGCAGCTTAGGAGGGACAGTCTCTAATGAAAAACTGTTTTTT. It encodes CASSLGGTVSNEKLFF.

A single count supports this clone. The rearrangement joins TRBV27 to TRBJ2-7, with TRBD2 matching 7 bases. V was clipped by 5 bases and J by 5 bases; unmatched bases: 6. The CDR3 loop spans 13 amino acids. CDR1 is MNHEY, CDR2 SMNVEV, per germline (reference sequence). Written as DNA, the CDR3 is TGTGCCAGCAGTGGAAGACTAGCAGACGAGCAGTACTTC. Its translation is CASSGRLADEQYF.

The CDR3: CASSLGESSGANVLTF. The DNA for the CDR3 is TGTGCCAGCAGCTTAGGGGAGTCTTCTGGGGCCAACGTCCTGACTTTC. V and J are TRBV9 and TRBJ2-6; either TRBD1 or TRBD2 may supply D (5 bases each). V lost 4 bases to trimming and J lost 1 base, with 12 bases between them. The V gene's germline CDR1 is SGDLS and CDR2 YYNGEE. The CDR3 covers 16 residues. Complete variable domain (other parts from reference TRBV9 and TRBJ2-6): DSGVTQTPKHLITATGQRVTLRCSPRSGDLSVYWYQQSLDQGLQFLIQYYNGEERAKGNILERFSAQQFPDLHSELNLSSLELGDSALYFCASSLGESSGANVLTFGAGSRLTVL.

Only one count was recorded for this clone. The J gene is TRBJ2-7, the V gene TRBV28, with no clear D. Trimming stripped 3 bases from V and 2 bases from J, with 5 bases between. The CDR3 runs 12 residues. Germline V lookup: CDR1 MDHEN, CDR2 SYDVKM. CDR3 residues: CASSFYTYEQYF. The CDR3 DNA sequence: TGTGCCAGCAGTTTCTATACCTACGAGCAGTACTTC.